What follows is one TCR beta chain and its context. No antigen is known for it. This sample is part of a study of shared clonotypes between healthy human individuals. Produced via immunoSEQ multiplex PCR; TCRdb's table is partial and in-frame only. Of under 700,000 clones detected, roughly 96% appear once; the ten largest clones hold around 0.11%. CDR3 size: 13 residues. Trimming took off 3 bases at V and 6 bases at J, with 11 bases between the two ends. Germline assignment: CDR1 MGHRA and CDR2 YSYEKL. Terminally differentiated effector memory CD45RA+ cells were excluded by CCR7 positive selection of CD45RO-negative cells. Study conclusions and caveats: Naive CD4 clonotype sharing across several donors was about 5%. Among donors, sharing of clonotypes was expected to be affected by sequencing depth.

Sequenced: naive CD8+ T cells sorted from blood. The J gene is TRBJ1-1, the V gene TRBV4-1, with a tentative D call TRBD1 (5 bases). This TCR derives from a woman aged 30 to 39 in good health. The CDR3 coding sequence is TGCGCCAGCAGCCAGATTGGGACGGCTGAAGCTTTCTTT. Translated: CASSQIGTAEAFF.